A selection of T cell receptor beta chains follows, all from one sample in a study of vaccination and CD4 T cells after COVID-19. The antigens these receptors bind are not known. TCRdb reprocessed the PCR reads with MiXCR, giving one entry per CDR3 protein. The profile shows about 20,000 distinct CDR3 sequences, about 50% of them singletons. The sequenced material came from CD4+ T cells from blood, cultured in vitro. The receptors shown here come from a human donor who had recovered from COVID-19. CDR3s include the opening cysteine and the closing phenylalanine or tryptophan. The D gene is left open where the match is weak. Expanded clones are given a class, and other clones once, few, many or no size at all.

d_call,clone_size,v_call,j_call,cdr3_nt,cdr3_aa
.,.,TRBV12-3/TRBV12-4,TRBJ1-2,TGTGCCAGCAGCTCAGGGACCAGCTACACCTTC,CASSSGTSYTF
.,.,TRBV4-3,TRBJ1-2,TGCGCCAGCAGCCAAGACGGGCGGGTAGGGGACTATGGCTACACCTTC,CASSQDGRVGDYGYTF
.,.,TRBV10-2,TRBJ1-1,TGCGCCAGCAGTGAGTGGGGGGTGGTGGACACTGAAGCTTTCTTT,CASSEWGVVDTEAFF
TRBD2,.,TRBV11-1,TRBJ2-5,TGTGCCAGCAGCATCGGGACTAGCCAAGAGACCCAGTACTTC,CASSIGTSQETQYF
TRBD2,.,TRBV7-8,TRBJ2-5,TGTGCCAGCAGCTCCTCAGCATCGACTAGCGGGAGCGGGGAGACCCAGTACTTC,CASSSSASTSGSGETQYF
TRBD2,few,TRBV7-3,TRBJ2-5,TGTGCCAGCAGCCCAGCTAGCGGGAGGTCCCAAGAGACCCAGTACTTC,CASSPASGRSQETQYF
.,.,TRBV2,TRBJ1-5,TGTGCCAGCACGTGGGCCGTAAATCAGCCCCAGCATTTT,CASTWAVNQPQHF
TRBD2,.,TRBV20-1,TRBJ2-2,TGCAGTGCTAGGTCATGGCTAGCGGGGAACACCGGGGAGCTGTTTTTT,CSARSWLAGNTGELFF
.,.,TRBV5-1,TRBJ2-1,TGCGCCAGCAGCGGAGGACCATACAATGAGCAGTTCTTC,CASSGGPYNEQFF
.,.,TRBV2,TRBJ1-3,TGTGCCAGCAGTGGTACAGTTCCCTCTGGAAACACCATATATTTT,CASSGTVPSGNTIYF
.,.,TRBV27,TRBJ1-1,TGTGCCAGCAGTTTTTGGGGCGAAGGTAAAGCTTTCTTT,CASSFWGEGKAFF
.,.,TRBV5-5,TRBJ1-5,TGTGCCAGCAGTATGAGGCCGAATAGCAATCAGCCCCAGCATTTT,CASSMRPNSNQPQHF
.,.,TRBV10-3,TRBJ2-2,TGTGCCACCCAGGGGGGAACGAACACCGGGGAGCTGTTTTTT,CATQGGTNTGELFF
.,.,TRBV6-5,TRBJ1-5,TGTGCCAGCAGTTTAGCCGGGACACCAATGAGCAATCAGCCCCAGCATTTT,CASSLAGTPMSNQPQHF
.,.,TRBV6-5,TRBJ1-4,TGTGCCAGCAGTTACTCCCGACCTAATGAAAAACTGTTTTTT,CASSYSRPNEKLFF
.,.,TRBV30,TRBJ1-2,TGTGCCTGGAGTCACCAGGGAGGCTACACCTTC,CAWSHQGGYTF
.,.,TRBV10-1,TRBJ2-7,TGCGCCAGCAGTGAGTCGTTACGATACGAGCAGTACTTC,CASSESLRYEQYF
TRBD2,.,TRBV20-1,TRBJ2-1,TGCAGTGCGTCGACTAGCGGGAGTATATCCAATGAGCAGTTCTTC,CSASTSGSISNEQFF
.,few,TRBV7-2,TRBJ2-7,TGTGCCAGCAGCTTATCTCAACAGGGTTCTATGCACGAGCAGTACTTC,CASSLSQQGSMHEQYF
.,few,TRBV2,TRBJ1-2,TGTGCCAGCAGTGAAGCAGGACGGCCCAGGGATGGCTACACCTTC,CASSEAGRPRDGYTF
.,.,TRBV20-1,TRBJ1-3,TGCAGTGCTAGCCCGGGAGCTGGAAACACCATATATTTT,CSASPGAGNTIYF
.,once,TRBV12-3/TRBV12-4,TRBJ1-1,TGTGCCAGCGGGGAGGGCGGCGACCCTACTGAAGCTTTCTTT,CASGEGGDPTEAFF
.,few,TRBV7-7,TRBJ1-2,TGTGCCGTCCAGAGGGGCTCGGGTGGCTACACCTTC,CAVQRGSGGYTF